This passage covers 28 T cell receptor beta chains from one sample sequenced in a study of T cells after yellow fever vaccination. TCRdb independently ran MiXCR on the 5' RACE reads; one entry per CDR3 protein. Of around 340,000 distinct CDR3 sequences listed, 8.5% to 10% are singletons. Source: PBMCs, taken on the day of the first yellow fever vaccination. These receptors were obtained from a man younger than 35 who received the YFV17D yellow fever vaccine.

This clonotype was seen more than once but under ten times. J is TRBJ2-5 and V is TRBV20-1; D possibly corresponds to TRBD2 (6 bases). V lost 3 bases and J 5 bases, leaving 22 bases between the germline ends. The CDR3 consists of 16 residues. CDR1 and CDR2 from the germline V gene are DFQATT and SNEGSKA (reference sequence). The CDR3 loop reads CSARGWGREVRETQYF. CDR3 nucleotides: TGCAGTGCTAGGGGGTGGGGCAGGGAGGTGCGGGAGACCCAGTACTTC.

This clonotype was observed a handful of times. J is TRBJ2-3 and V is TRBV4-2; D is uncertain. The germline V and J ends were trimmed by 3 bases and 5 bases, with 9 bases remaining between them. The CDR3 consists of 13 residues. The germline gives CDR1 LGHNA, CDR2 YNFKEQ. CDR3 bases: TGTGCCAGCAGCCATAGTGTGGGAGATACGCAGTATTTT. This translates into CASSHSVGDTQYF.

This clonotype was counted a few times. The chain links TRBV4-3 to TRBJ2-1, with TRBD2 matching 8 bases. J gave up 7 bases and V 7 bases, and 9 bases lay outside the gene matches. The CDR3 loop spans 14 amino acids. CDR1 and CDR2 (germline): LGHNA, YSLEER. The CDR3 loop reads CASKLDSGENEQFF. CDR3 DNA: TGCGCCAGCAAACTGGATAGCGGGGAGAATGAGCAGTTCTTC.

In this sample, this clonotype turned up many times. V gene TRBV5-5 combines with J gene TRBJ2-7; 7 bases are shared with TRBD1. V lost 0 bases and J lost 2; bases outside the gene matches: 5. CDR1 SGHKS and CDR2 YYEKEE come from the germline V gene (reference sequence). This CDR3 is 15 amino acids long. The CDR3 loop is CASSLEWDRPYEQYF. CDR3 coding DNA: TGTGCCAGCAGCTTGGAGTGGGACAGACCCTACGAGCAGTACTTC.

CDR3 protein: CASSLGMTTDEQYF. CDR3 sequence (DNA): TGCGCCAGCAGCTTGGGAATGACCACCGACGAGCAGTACTTC. V is TRBV5-1 and J is TRBJ2-7, with D hard to call. The germline V gene encodes CDR1 SGHRS and CDR2 YFSETQ. Trimming stripped 0 bases from V and 5 bases from J, with 12 bases between. CDR3 length: 14 residues.

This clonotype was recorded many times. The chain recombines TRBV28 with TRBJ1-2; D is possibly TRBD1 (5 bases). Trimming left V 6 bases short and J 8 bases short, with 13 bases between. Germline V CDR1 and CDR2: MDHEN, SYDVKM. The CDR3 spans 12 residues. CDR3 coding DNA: TGTGCCAGCAGAGCAGGGTCGGAGGGCTACACCTTC. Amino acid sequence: CASRAGSEGYTF.

Here the CDR3 reads CASSEGQGHTEAFF. CDR3 DNA: TGTGCCAGCAGTGAAGGGCAGGGGCACACTGAAGCTTTCTTT. The V and J genes are TRBV2 and TRBJ1-1; tentatively, D is TRBD1 (6 bases). V shed 1 base and J shed 3 bases, with 9 bases lying between them. CDR3 length equals 14 residues. Germline V gene lookup returns CDR1 SNHLY and CDR2 FYNNEI.

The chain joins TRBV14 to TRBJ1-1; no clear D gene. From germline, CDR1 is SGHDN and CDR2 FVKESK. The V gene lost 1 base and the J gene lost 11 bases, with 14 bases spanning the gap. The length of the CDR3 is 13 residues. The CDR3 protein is CASSQGGASGAFF. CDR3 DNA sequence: TGTGCCAGCAGCCAAGGAGGAGCGTCGGGCGCTTTCTTT.

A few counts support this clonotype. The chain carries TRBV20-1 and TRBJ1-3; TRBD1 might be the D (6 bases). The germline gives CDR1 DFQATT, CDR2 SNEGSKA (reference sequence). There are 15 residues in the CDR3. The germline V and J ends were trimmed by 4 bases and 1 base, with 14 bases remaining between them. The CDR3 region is CSAKMQGISGNTIYF. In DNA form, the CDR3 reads TGCAGTGCTAAGATGCAGGGGATTTCTGGAAACACCATATATTTT.

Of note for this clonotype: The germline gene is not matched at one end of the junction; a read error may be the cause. Here the CDR3 reads CASSLQGSQEYF. The CDR3 DNA follows: TGCGCCAGCAGCTTACAGGGGTCCCAGGAGTACTTC. The chain carries TRBV5-1 and TRBJ2-1; TRBD1 matches 7 bases. Germline CDR1 and CDR2: SGHRS and YFSETQ. The CDR3 loop spans 12 amino acids.

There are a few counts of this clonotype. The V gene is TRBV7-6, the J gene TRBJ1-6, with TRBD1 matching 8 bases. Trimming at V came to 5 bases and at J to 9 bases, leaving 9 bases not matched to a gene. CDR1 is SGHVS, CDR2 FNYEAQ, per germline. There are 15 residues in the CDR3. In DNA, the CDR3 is TGTGCCAGCAGCCGATCAGGGGGCATTAGTTCACCCCTCCACTTT. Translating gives CASSRSGGISSPLHF.

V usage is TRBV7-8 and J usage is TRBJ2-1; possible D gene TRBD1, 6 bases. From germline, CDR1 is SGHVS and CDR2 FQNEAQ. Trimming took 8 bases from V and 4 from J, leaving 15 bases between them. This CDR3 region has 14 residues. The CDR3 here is CASGRGHTYNEQFF. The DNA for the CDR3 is TGTGCCAGCGGCCGGGGACATACGTACAATGAGCAGTTCTTC.

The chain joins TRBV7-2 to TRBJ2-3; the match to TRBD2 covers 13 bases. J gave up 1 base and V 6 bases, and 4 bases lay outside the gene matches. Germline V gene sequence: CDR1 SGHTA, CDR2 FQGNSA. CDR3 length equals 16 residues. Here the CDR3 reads CASSTTSGGGTDTQYF. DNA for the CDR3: TGTGCCAGCAGTACAACTAGCGGGGGGGGCACAGATACGCAGTATTTT.

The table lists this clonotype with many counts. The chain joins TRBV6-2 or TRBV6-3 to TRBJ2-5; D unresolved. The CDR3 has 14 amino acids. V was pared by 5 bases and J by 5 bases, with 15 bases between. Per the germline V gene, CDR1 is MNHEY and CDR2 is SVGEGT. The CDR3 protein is CASSPPVRRETQYF. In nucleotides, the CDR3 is TGTGCCAGCAGTCCCCCTGTTCGAAGGGAGACCCAGTACTTC.

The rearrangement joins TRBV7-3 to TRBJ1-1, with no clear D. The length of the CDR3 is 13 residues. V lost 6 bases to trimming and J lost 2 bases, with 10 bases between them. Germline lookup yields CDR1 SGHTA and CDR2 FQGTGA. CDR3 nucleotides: TGTGCCAGCAGGCCCATGGGCAACACTGAAGCTTTCTTT. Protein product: CASRPMGNTEAFF.

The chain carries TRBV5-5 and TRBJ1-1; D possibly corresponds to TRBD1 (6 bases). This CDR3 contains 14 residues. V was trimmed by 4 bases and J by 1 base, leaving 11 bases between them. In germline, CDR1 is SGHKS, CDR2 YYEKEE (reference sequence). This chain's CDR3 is CASSLRTENTEAFF. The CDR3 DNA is TGTGCCAGCAGCCTTCGGACAGAGAACACTGAAGCTTTCTTT.

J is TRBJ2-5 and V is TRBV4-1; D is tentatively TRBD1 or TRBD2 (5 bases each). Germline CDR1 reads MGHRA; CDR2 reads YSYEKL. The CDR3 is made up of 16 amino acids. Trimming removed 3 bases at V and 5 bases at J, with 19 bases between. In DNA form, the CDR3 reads TGCGCCAGCAGCCATCCCCCGAGGGACCTACAGGAGACCCAGTACTTC. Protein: CASSHPPRDLQETQYF.

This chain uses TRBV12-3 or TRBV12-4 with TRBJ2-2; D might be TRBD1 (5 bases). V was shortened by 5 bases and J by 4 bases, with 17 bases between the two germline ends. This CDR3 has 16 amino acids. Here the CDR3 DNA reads TGTGCCAGCAGTCTAAGGGTATCTGGGGCCACCGGGGAGCTGTTTTTT. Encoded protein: CASSLRVSGATGELFF.

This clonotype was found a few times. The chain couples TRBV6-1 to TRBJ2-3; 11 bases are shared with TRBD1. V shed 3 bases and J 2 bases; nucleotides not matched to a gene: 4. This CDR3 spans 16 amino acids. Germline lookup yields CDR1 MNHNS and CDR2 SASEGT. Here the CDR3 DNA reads TGTGCCAGCAGTGACCACGGACAGGGGGCCACAGATACGCAGTATTTT. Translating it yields CASSDHGQGATDTQYF.

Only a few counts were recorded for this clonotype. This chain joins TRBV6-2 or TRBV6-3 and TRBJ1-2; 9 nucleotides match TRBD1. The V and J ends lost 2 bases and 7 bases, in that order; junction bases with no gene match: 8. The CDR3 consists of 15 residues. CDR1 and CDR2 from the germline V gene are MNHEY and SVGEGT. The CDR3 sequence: CASSYPGQGAFGYTF. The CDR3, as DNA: TGTGCCAGCAGTTACCCGGGACAGGGAGCATTTGGCTACACCTTC.

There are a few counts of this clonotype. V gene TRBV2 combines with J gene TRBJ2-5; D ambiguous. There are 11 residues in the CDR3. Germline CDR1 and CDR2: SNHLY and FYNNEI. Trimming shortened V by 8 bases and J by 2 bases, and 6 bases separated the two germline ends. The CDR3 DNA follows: TGTGCCAGCGGTGCTCAAGAGACCCAGTACTTC. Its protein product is CASGAQETQYF.

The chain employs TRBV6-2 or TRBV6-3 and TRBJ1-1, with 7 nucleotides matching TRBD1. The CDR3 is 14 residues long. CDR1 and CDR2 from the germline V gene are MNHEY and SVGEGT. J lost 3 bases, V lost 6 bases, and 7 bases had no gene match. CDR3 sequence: CASSPGQSYTEAFF. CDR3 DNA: TGTGCCAGCAGCCCGGGACAGAGCTACACTGAAGCTTTCTTT.

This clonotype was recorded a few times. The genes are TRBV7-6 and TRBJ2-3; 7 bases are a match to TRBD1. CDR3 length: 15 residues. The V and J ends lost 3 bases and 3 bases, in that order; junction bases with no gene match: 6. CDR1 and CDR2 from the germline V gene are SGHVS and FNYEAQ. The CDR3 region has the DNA TGTGCCAGCAGCTTTAGACAGGGATTTACAGATACGCAGTATTTT. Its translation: CASSFRQGFTDTQYF.

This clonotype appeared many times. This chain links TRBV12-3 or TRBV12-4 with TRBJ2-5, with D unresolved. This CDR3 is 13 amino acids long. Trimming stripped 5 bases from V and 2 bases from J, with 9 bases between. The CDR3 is CASSPAGQETQYF. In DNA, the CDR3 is TGTGCCAGCAGTCCCGCAGGACAAGAGACCCAGTACTTC.

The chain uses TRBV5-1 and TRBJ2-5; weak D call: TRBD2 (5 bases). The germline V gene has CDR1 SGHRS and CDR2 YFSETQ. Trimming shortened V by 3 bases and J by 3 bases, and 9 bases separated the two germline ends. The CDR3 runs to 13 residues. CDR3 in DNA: TGCGCCAGCAGCTATCCCGGGGAAGAGACCCAGTACTTC. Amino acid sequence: CASSYPGEETQYF.

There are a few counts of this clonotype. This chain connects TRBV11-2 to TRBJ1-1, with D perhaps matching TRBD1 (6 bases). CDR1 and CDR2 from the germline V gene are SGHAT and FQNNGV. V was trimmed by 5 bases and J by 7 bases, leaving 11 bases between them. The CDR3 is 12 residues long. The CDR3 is CASSLTGIEAFF. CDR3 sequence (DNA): TGTGCCAGCAGCCTGACAGGTATTGAAGCTTTCTTT.

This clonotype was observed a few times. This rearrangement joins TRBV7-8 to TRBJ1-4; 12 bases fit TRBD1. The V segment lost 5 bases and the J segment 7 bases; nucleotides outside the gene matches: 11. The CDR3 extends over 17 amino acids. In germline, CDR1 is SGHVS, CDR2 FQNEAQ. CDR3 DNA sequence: TGTGCCAGCAGCGCCCGGGACAGGGGGCGGGTGGGTGAAAAACTGTTTTTT. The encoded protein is CASSARDRGRVGEKLFF. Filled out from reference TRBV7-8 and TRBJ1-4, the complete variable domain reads GAGVSQSPRYKVAKRGQDVALRCDPISGHVSLFWYQQALGQGPEFLTYFQNEAQLDKSGLPSDRFFAERPEGSVSTLKIQRTQQEDSAVYLCASSARDRGRVGEKLFFGSGTQLSVL.

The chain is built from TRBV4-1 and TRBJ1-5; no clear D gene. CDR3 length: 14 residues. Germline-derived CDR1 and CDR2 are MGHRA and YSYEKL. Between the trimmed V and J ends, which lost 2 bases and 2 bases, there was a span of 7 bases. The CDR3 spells CASSQRTGNQPQHF. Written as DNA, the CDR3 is TGCGCCAGCAGCCAACGAACGGGCAATCAGCCCCAGCATTTT.